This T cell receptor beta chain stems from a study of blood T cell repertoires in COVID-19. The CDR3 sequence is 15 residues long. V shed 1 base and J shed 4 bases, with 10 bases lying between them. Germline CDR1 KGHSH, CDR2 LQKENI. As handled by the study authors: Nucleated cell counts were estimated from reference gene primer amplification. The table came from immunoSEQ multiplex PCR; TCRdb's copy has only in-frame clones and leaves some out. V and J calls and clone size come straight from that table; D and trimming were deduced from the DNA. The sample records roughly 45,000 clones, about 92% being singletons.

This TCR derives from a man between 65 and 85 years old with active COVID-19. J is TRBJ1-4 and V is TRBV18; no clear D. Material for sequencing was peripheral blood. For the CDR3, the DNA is TGTGCCAGCTCACCACAACCGGGTGTTAATGAAAAACTGTTTTTT. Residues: CASSPQPGVNEKLFF.